This T cell receptor beta chain was profiled in a study of T cells after yellow fever vaccination. TCRdb recomputed calls from the 5' RACE reads with MiXCR, one row per CDR3 protein. The repertoire holds 300,000 to 400,000 distinct CDR3 sequences, about 8.7% seen once, with more than 15% in the top ten. V lost 3 bases and J lost 8; bases outside the gene matches: 6. The CDR3 spans 13 residues. Per the germline V gene, CDR1 is SEHNR and CDR2 is FQNEAQ (reference sequence). The clonotype was recovered from a man aged 18 to 30 who received the YFV17D yellow fever vaccine. V usage is TRBV7-9 and J usage is TRBJ1-1; 7 bases are a match to TRBD1. Source: PBMCs, taken on the day of the first yellow fever vaccination. The DNA for the CDR3 is TGTGCCAGCAGCTTTACCGAGGGGGCGGAAGCTTTCTTT. Translated: CASSFTEGAEAFF.